The 29 T cell receptor beta chains below were found in one sample sequenced in a study of cytomegalovirus exposure and HLA in healthy donors. This PCR relied on a set of 60 Vbeta primers and 13 Jbeta primers. Measured with immunoSEQ multiplex PCR; TCRdb has only the in-frame clones, and not every one. The sample table sets out around 80,000 clones. The specimen sequenced was PBMCs. The receptors were sampled from a man aged 35 to 55 in good health and CMV-seronegative.

This chain joins TRBV30 and TRBJ1-6, with D unresolved. Trimming stripped 3 bases from V and 5 bases from J, with 11 bases between. From germline, CDR1 is GTSNPN and CDR2 SVGIG (reference sequence). This CDR3 spans 14 amino acids. The CDR3 reads CAWRFDTNNSPLHF. The CDR3 DNA follows: TGTGCCTGGAGATTCGACACGAATAATTCACCCCTCCACTTT.

The chain uses TRBV30 and TRBJ1-2; 10 positions agree with TRBD1. With V trimmed by 5 bases and J by 4 bases, 10 bases remained unmatched. This CDR3 has 15 amino acids. Germline-derived CDR1 and CDR2 are GTSNPN and SVGIG (reference sequence). In nucleotides, the CDR3 is TGTGCCTGGTTTAACCTTGGACAGGGGGGCTATGGCTACACCTTC. Translating gives CAWFNLGQGGYGYTF.

The V and J genes are TRBV11-2 and TRBJ2-2; D unclear. The CDR3 consists of 14 residues. CDR1 and CDR2 from the germline V gene are SGHAT and FQNNGV. Between the trimmed V and J ends, which lost 3 bases and 0 bases, there was a span of 5 bases. The DNA for the CDR3 is TGTGCCAGCAGCTTCCCCGCGAACACCGGGGAGCTGTTTTTT. This encodes CASSFPANTGELFF. The whole variable domain, remainder taken from reference TRBV11-2 and TRBJ2-2, is EAGVAQSPRYKIIEKRQSVAFWCNPISGHATLYWYQQILGQGPKLLIQFQNNGVVDDSQLPKDRFSAERLKGVDSTLKIQPAKLEDSAVYLCASSFPANTGELFFGEGSRLTVL.

The chain combines TRBV4-3 with TRBJ2-7; D might be TRBD1 (6 bases). The V end lost 0 bases, the J end lost 0 bases, and 9 bases lay between the germline ends. CDR3 length equals 15 residues. Germline lookup yields CDR1 LGHNA and CDR2 YSLEER. The CDR3 coding sequence is TGCGCCAGCAGCCAAGAGGGGGCAGCCTCCTACGAGCAGTACTTC. This codes for CASSQEGAASYEQYF.

The chain is built from TRBV29-1 and TRBJ2-1, with TRBD2 identical over 8 bases. CDR1 and CDR2 from the germline V gene are SQVTM and ANQGSEA. The CDR3 has 11 amino acids. The CDR3 sequence: CGSGGYNEQFF. The CDR3 DNA is TGCGGGAGCGGGGGTTACAATGAGCAGTTCTTC.

J is TRBJ2-5 and V is TRBV12-2; the table gives TRBD2 as D, unverified against the DNA. TRBV12-2 is noted as a pseudogene. This CDR3 contains 16 residues. CDR3 sequence (DNA): TGTGCAAGTCGCAAACGGGGACTAGCGGGACCCGAGACCCAGTACTTC. Its translation: CASRKRGLAGPETQYF.

The J gene is TRBJ2-2, the V gene TRBV4-3, with D possibly TRBD1 on 5 matching bases. Germline V gives CDR1 LGHNA, CDR2 YSLEER. V lost 2 bases, J lost 6 bases, and 10 bases lay in between. CDR3 size: 14 residues. The CDR3 spells CASSQQGVAGELFF. CDR3 nucleotides: TGCGCCAGCAGCCAACAGGGTGTAGCCGGGGAGCTGTTTTTT.

This rearrangement joins TRBV7-2 to TRBJ2-7; possibly TRBD2 for D (5 bases). Trimming cost V 4 bases and J 3 bases, with 16 bases left between them. The CDR3 totals 15 residues. The germline V gene encodes CDR1 SGHTA and CDR2 FQGNSA. CDR3 in DNA: TGTGCCAGCAGCTCTGTTGGGGTCGGGGACTACGAGCAGTACTTC. Encoded protein: CASSSVGVGDYEQYF.

J is TRBJ1-2 and V is TRBV18; a weak D match, TRBD1 (5 bases). This CDR3 has 13 amino acids. Germline-derived CDR1 and CDR2 are KGHSH and LQKENI. Trimming took 1 base from V and 2 from J, leaving 5 bases between them. CDR3 amino acids: CASSPQGNYGYTF. CDR3 nucleotides: TGTGCCAGCTCACCACAGGGGAACTATGGCTACACCTTC.

The chain carries TRBV4-2 and TRBJ2-3; maybe TRBD1 (6 bases). The CDR3 contains 14 residues. The ends were cut back, 1 base at V and 5 bases at J, with 10 bases in the middle. Germline V CDR1 and CDR2: LGHNA, YNFKEQ. CDR3 DNA: TGTGCCAGCAGCCAAGTGGTCAGGGGAGATACGCAGTATTTT. Amino acid sequence: CASSQVVRGDTQYF.

This chain joins TRBV11-2 and TRBJ2-5; TRBD2 agrees at 10 bases. The CDR3 totals 16 residues. The germline gives CDR1 SGHAT, CDR2 FQNNGV. Trimming took 1 base from V and 5 from J; bases not matched to a gene: 7. CDR3 sequence reads: CASSLGAGGPRETQYF. In nucleotides, the CDR3 is TGTGCCAGCAGCTTAGGAGCGGGGGGGCCCCGGGAGACCCAGTACTTC.

The V call is TRBV14, the J call TRBJ2-1, with D possibly matching TRBD2 (5 bases). Germline V gene data show CDR1 as SGHDN and CDR2 as FVKESK. The CDR3 length is 14 residues. V dropped 1 base and J dropped 9 bases, with 13 bases sitting between them. The CDR3 nucleotides are TGTGCCAGCAGCCAAGGGTACACGGGGTTTGAGCAGTTCTTC. Protein product: CASSQGYTGFEQFF.

The rearrangement joins TRBV5-5 to TRBJ2-2; 10 positions agree with TRBD1. The CDR3 spans 16 residues. The germline gives CDR1 SGHKS, CDR2 YYEKEE (reference sequence). Trimming removed 5 bases from V and 5 bases from J; junction bases left unmatched: 9. DNA of the CDR3: TGTGCCAGCAGTCCGACAGGGGGCCTAGGGACCGGGGAGCTGTTTTTT. It is translated as CASSPTGGLGTGELFF.

This chain links TRBV5-1 with TRBJ2-1, with D hard to call. The CDR3 runs 13 residues. V was clipped by 3 bases and J by 8 bases, with 12 bases between them. Germline V CDR1 and CDR2: SGHRS, YFSETQ. This CDR3 is CASSSLASDEQFF. Here the CDR3 DNA reads TGCGCCAGCAGCTCTTTAGCAAGCGATGAGCAGTTCTTC.

V and J are TRBV9 and TRBJ2-3; D is unresolved. This CDR3 spans 12 amino acids. Trimming removed 3 bases from V and 6 bases from J, with 8 bases in between. Looked up from germline, CDR1 is SGDLS and CDR2 is YYNGEE. CDR3 sequence reads: CASSGSYDTQYF. The CDR3 region has the DNA TGTGCCAGCAGCGGCTCCTATGATACGCAGTATTTT.

The rearrangement uses TRBV30 and TRBJ2-5; the match to TRBD1 covers 7 bases. The CDR3 contains 14 residues. Germline lookup yields CDR1 GTSNPN and CDR2 SVGIG (reference sequence). The trim removed 7 bases at V and 2 bases at J, leaving 10 bases unmatched. The CDR3 is CASIYGQAQETQYF. The CDR3 nucleotides read TGTGCCTCGATTTATGGACAGGCTCAAGAGACCCAGTACTTC.

The chain recombines TRBV5-8 with TRBJ1-1; the match to TRBD1 covers 11 bases. The CDR3 extends over 18 amino acids. Germline-derived CDR1 and CDR2 are SGHTS and YDEGEE. Unmatched junction bases numbered 11, after V lost 4 bases and J lost 0 bases. CDR3 in amino acids: CASSPGQGGRILNTEAFF. The CDR3 DNA follows: TGTGCCAGCAGCCCGGGACAGGGGGGTCGGATTTTGAACACTGAAGCTTTCTTT. Complete variable domain (other parts from reference TRBV5-8 and TRBJ1-1): EAGVTQSPTHLIKTRGQQATLRCSPISGHTSVYWYQQALGLGLQFLLWYDEGEERNRGNFPPRFSGRQFPNYSSELNVNALELEDSALYLCASSPGQGGRILNTEAFFGQGTRLTVV.

This chain uses TRBV7-9 with TRBJ2-4, with D uncertain. The V end was cut by 3 bases, the J end by 4 bases, with 7 bases between. Looked up from germline, CDR1 is SEHNR and CDR2 is FQNEAQ (reference sequence). This CDR3 comprises 13 residues. The CDR3 DNA follows: TGTGCCAGCAGCTTTGATGCGAAAAACATTCAGTACTTC. Its protein product is CASSFDAKNIQYF.

As DNA, the CDR3 is TGTGCCAGCGCCGGTGGCGGGAACACCATATATTTT. Protein sequence: CASAGGGNTIYF. The chain joins TRBV27 to TRBJ1-3; D call uncertain. The germline CDR1 and CDR2 sequences are MNHEY and SMNVEV (reference sequence). CDR3 size: 12 residues. Trimming left V 8 bases short and J 7 bases short, with 12 bases between.

This chain connects TRBV19 to TRBJ2-2; 12 nucleotides align to TRBD2. The CDR3 loop spans 15 amino acids. With 6 bases clipped from V and 6 bases from J, the junction kept 5 bases outside the gene matches. Germline assignment: CDR1 LNHDA and CDR2 SQIVND (reference sequence). Here the CDR3 reads CASRSTSGSSGELFF. CDR3 nucleotides: TGTGCCAGTAGATCGACTAGCGGGAGCTCCGGGGAGCTGTTTTTT. The full variable domain, in which reference TRBV19 and TRBJ2-2 provide the parts outside the CDR3, is DGGITQSPKYLFRKEGQNVTLSCEQNLNHDAMYWYRQDPGQGLRLIYYSQIVNDFQKGDIAEGYSVSREKKESFPLTVTSAQKNPTAFYLCASRSTSGSSGELFFGEGSRLTVL.

The chain joins TRBV4-3 to TRBJ2-7; D perhaps matches TRBD2 (6 bases). From germline, CDR1 is LGHNA and CDR2 YSLEER. The CDR3 sequence is 15 residues long. Trimming removed 0 bases from V and 6 bases from J, with 15 bases in between. The CDR3 DNA reads as TGCGCCAGCAGCCAAGATACCCGGGAGATCGGCGAGCAGTACTTC. It yields the protein CASSQDTREIGEQYF.

The J gene is TRBJ2-1, the V gene TRBV7-2; 11 bases are shared with TRBD2. The junction had 5 bases not matched to a gene; V was cut back by 6 bases and J by 4 bases. Germline values: CDR1 SGHTA, CDR2 FQGNSA. The CDR3 is 15 amino acids. The CDR3 region is CASRYGTSGYNEQFF. The CDR3 nucleotides are TGTGCCAGCAGGTATGGGACTAGCGGTTACAATGAGCAGTTCTTC.

The chain is built from TRBV7-6 and TRBJ2-3; the match to TRBD2 covers 7 bases. The ends lost 5 bases at V and 4 bases at J; junction bases unmatched: 6. This CDR3 contains 14 residues. Germline V gives CDR1 SGHVS, CDR2 FNYEAQ. CDR3 DNA: TGTGCCAGCAGCCGCGGTGGGGGGGCAGATACGCAGTATTTT. Translated, it gives CASSRGGGADTQYF.

This chain connects TRBV19 to TRBJ1-1; D gene uncertain. The V end was cut by 5 bases, the J end by 5 bases, with 15 bases between. Germline V gene lookup returns CDR1 LNHDA and CDR2 SQIVND (reference sequence). The CDR3 is 14 residues long. The CDR3 nucleotides are TGTGCCAGTAGTGGGTCGGGGATAGGGACTGAAGCTTTCTTT. It codes for CASSGSGIGTEAFF.

CDR3 amino acids: CASRYPGQGNTGELFF. For the CDR3, the DNA is TGTGCCAGCAGATACCCGGGACAGGGGAACACCGGGGAGCTGTTTTTT. V and J are TRBV6-4 and TRBJ2-2; TRBD1 matches at 9 bases. Trimming at V came to 6 bases and at J to 1 base, leaving 6 bases not matched to a gene. The CDR3 sequence is 16 residues long. Per germline, CDR1 MRHNA and CDR2 SNTAGT.

The chain has TRBV4-3 and TRBJ2-1; possible D gene TRBD2, 6 bases. V was shortened by 4 bases and J by 7 bases, with 11 bases between the two germline ends. CDR3 length equals 13 residues. Germline V gives CDR1 LGHNA, CDR2 YSLEER. CDR3 bases: TGCGCCAGCAGCCCTGGGACTCTAAATGAGCAGTTCTTC. Translated: CASSPGTLNEQFF.

The chain couples TRBV11-2 to TRBJ2-5; 15 nucleotides agree with TRBD2. This CDR3 is built from 18 residues. V lost 1 base to trimming and J lost 4 bases; unmatched junction nucleotides: 7. Germline V gene lookup returns CDR1 SGHAT and CDR2 FQNNGV. The CDR3 DNA reads TGTGCCAGCAGCTTAGTGCTCTGGACTAGCGGGGGGGGAGAGACCCAGTACTTC. Its translation is CASSLVLWTSGGGETQYF.

V and J are TRBV7-2 and TRBJ1-1, with D possibly being TRBD1 (6 bases). This CDR3 has 15 residues. Per germline, CDR1 SGHTA and CDR2 FQGNSA. Trimming took 4 bases from V and 5 from J, leaving 17 bases between them. The CDR3 DNA sequence: TGTGCCAGCAGCTCGGGGGGCCCCGAGGGGACTGAAGCTTTCTTT. It is translated as CASSSGGPEGTEAFF. The variable domain in full, with the rest retrieved from reference TRBV7-2 and TRBJ1-1, is GAGVSQSPSNKVTEKGKDVELRCDPISGHTALYWYRQSLGQGLEFLIYFQGNSAPDKSGLPSDRFSAERTGGSVSTLTIQRTQQEDSAVYLCASSSGGPEGTEAFFGQGTRLTVV.

V usage is TRBV30 and J usage is TRBJ1-2; D remains unclear. V lost 2 bases and J 5 bases, leaving 12 bases between the germline ends. The germline CDR1 and CDR2 sequences are GTSNPN and SVGIG (reference sequence). CDR3 length: 13 amino acids. The CDR3 DNA reads TGTGCCTGGAGTTTTGGCAGTTTTTATGGCTACACCTTC. Translating gives CAWSFGSFYGYTF.